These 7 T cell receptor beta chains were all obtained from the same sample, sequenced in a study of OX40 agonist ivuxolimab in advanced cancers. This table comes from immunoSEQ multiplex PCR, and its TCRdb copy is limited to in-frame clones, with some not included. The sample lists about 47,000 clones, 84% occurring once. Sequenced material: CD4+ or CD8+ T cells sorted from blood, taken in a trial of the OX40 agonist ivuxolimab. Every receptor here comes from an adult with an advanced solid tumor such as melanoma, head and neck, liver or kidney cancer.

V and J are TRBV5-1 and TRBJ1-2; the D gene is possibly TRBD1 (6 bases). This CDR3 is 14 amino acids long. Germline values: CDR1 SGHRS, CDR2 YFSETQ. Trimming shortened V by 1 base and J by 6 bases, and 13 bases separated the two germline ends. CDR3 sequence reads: CASSLTGAQDGYTF. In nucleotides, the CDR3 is TGCGCCAGCAGCTTGACGGGGGCGCAGGATGGCTACACCTTC. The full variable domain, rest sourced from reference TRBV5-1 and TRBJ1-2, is KAGVTQTPRYLIKTRGQQVTLSCSPISGHRSVSWYQQTPGQGLQFLFEYFSETQRNKGNFPGRFSGRQFSNSRSEMNVSTLELGDSALYLCASSLTGAQDGYTFGSGTRLTVV.

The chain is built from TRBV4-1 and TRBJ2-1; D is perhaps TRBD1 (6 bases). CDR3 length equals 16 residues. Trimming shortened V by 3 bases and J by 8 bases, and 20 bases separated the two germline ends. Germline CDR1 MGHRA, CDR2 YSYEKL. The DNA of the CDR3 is TGCGCCAGCAGCCACCCGCAAACTCGACAGGAGGATGAGCAGTTCTTC. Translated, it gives CASSHPQTRQEDEQFF.

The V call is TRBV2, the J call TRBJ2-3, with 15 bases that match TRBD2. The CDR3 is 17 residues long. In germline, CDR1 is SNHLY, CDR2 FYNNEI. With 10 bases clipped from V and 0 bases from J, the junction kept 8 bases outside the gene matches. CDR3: CATRGLAGGASTDTQYF. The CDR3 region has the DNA TGTGCCACTAGGGGACTAGCGGGAGGCGCTAGCACAGATACGCAGTATTTT.

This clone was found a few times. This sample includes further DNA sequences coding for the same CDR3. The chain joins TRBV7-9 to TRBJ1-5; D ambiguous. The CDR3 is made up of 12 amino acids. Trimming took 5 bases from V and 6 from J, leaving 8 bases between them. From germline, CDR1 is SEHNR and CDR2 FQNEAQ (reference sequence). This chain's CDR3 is CASSLGSQPQHF. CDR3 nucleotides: TGTGCCAGCAGCCTCGGGAGTCAGCCCCAGCATTTT.

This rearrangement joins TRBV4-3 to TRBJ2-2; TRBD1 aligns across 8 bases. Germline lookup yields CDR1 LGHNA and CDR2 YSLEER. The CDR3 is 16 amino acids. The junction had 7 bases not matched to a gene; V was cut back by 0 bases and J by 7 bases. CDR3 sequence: CASSQEGGQGNGELFF. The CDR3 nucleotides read TGCGCCAGCAGCCAAGAGGGAGGACAGGGAAACGGGGAGCTGTTTTTT.

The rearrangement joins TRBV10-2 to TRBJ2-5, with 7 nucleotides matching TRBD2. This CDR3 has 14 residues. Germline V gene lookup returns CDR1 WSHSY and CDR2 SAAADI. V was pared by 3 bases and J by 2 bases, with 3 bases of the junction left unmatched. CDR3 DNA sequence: TGCGCCAGCAGTGATGGGGGGGGGCAAGAGACCCAGTACTTC. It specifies CASSDGGGQETQYF.

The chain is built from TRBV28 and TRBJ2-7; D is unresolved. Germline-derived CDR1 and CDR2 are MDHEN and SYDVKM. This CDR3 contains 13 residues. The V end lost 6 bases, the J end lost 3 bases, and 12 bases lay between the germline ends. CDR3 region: CASSRSTFYEQYF. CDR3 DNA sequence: TGTGCCAGCAGCCGATCGACATTCTACGAGCAGTACTTC. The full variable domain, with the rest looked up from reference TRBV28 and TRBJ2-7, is DVKVTQSSRYLVKRTGEKVFLECVQDMDHENMFWYRQDPGLGLRLIYFSYDVKMKEKGDIPEGYSVSREKKERFSLILESASTNQTSMYLCASSRSTFYEQYFGPGTRLTVT.